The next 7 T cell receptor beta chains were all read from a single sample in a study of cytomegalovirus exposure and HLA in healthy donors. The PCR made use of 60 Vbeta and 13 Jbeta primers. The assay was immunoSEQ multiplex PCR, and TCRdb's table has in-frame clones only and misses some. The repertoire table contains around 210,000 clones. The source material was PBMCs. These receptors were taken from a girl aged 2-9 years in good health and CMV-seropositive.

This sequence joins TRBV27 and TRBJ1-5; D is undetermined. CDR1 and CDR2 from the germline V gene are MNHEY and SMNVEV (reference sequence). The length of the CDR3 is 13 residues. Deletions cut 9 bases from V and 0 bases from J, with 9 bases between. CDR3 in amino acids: CASSQFSNQPQHF. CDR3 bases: TGTGCCAGTAGTCAATTTAGCAATCAGCCCCAGCATTTT.

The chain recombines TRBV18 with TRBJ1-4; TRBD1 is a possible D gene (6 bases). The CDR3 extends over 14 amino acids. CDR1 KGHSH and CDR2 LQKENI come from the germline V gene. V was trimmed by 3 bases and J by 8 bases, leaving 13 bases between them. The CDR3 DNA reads TGTGCCAGCTCACCGCGCAGGGGTGGCGAAAAACTGTTTTTT. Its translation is CASSPRRGGEKLFF.

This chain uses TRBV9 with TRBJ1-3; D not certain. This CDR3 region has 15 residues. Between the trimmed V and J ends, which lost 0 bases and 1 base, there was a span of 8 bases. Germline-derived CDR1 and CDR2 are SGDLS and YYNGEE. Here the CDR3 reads CASSVDSVSGNTIYF. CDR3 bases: TGTGCCAGCAGCGTAGATTCGGTATCTGGAAACACCATATATTTT.

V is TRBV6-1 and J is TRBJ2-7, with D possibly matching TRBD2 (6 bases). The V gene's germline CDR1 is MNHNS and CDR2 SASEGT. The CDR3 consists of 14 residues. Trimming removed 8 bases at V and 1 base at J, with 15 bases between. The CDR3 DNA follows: TGTGCCAGCGGAGGGGTAACTTCATCCTACGAGCAGTACTTC. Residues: CASGGVTSSYEQYF.

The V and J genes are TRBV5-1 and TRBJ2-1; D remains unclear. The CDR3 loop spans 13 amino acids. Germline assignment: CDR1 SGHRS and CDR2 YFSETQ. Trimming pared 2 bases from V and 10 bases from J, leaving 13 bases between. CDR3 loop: CASSFIGSWEQFF. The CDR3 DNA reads TGCGCCAGCAGCTTTATCGGTAGCTGGGAGCAGTTCTTC.

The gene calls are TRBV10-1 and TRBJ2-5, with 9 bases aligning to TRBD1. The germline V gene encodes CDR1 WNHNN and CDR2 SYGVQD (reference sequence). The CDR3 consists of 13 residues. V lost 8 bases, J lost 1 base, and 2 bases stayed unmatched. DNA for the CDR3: TGCGCCAGCCAGGACAGGGGCCAAGAGACCCAGTACTTC. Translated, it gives CASQDRGQETQYF.

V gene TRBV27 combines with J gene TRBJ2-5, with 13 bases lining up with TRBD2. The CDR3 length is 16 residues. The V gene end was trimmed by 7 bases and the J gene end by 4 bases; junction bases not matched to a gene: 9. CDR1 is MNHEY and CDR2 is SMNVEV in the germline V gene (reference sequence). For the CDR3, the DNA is TGTGCCAGCAACCATCGGACTAGCGGGAGTAGAGAGACCCAGTACTTC. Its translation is CASNHRTSGSRETQYF.